Shown below are 21 T cell receptor beta chains from a single sample sequenced in a study of T cells after yellow fever vaccination. In TCRdb, the 5' RACE reads were re-called with MiXCR into one record per CDR3 protein. This table has a few hundred thousand distinct CDR3 sequences, roughly an eighth appearing once. Material: CD4+ T cells sorted from PBMCs, obtained 15 days after the yellow fever booster vaccination. All receptors derive from a man younger than 35 who received the YFV17D yellow fever vaccine.

The sample holds a few counts of this clonotype. This sequence joins TRBV4-3 and TRBJ2-1; a possible D gene is TRBD1 (6 bases). The CDR3 has 12 amino acids. Germline CDR1 is LGHNA and CDR2 is YSLEER. V was trimmed by 4 bases and J by 9 bases, leaving 10 bases between them. CDR3 protein: CASSRGQSEQFF. The CDR3, as DNA: TGCGCCAGCAGCCGGGGGCAGAGTGAGCAGTTCTTC.

The chain joins TRBV19 to TRBJ1-2, with a weak D call TRBD1 (5 bases). Trimming cost V 6 bases and J 8 bases, with 25 bases left between them. Germline CDR1 is LNHDA and CDR2 is SQIVND (reference sequence). The CDR3 length is 16 residues. The CDR3 region has the DNA TGTGCCAGTAGCCCCCTGGCGGCGCAATGGAGGGGCGGCTACACCTTC. Translation: CASSPLAAQWRGGYTF.

This sequence joins TRBV3-1 and TRBJ2-5, with D maybe TRBD1 (5 bases). V gave up 4 bases and J gave up 4 bases, with 13 bases separating them. The germline V gene encodes CDR1 LGHDT and CDR2 YNNKEL (reference sequence). CDR3 length: 14 amino acids. The CDR3 DNA reads as TGTGCCAGCAGCCTGTCCAGGGTCCCAGAGACCCAGTACTTC. Its protein product is CASSLSRVPETQYF.

This clonotype was counted only a few times. The chain employs TRBV18 and TRBJ2-3; no clear D gene. The germline V and J ends were trimmed by 2 bases and 2 bases, with 11 bases remaining between them. The CDR3 is made up of 15 amino acids. CDR1 and CDR2 from the germline V gene are KGHSH and LQKENI. The DNA of the CDR3 is TGTGCCAGCTCACCAGGGCTGGTGGTCACAGATACGCAGTATTTT. Its translation is CASSPGLVVTDTQYF.

This clonotype turned up a few times. V usage is TRBV5-1 and J usage is TRBJ1-1, with 9 bases identical to TRBD1. This CDR3 is built from 13 residues. Germline V CDR1 and CDR2: SGHRS, YFSETQ. V dropped 2 bases and J dropped 7; count of bases not matched to a gene: 3. CDR3: CASSFEGQGEAFF. The CDR3 nucleotides are TGCGCCAGCAGCTTTGAGGGACAGGGTGAAGCTTTCTTT.

Only one count was recorded for this clonotype. The rearrangement links TRBV18 to TRBJ1-2, with D possibly matching TRBD1 (5 bases). The length of the CDR3 is 15 residues. Germline V gene data show CDR1 as KGHSH and CDR2 as LQKENI. V lost 3 bases to trimming and J lost 5 bases, with 16 bases between them. The CDR3 DNA sequence: TGTGCCAGCTCACCGCAGTCGGGGGTTGATTATGGCTACACCTTC. Residues: CASSPQSGVDYGYTF.

In its sample, this clonotype was seen a few times. This chain uses TRBV20-1 with TRBJ2-6, with 9 bases identical to TRBD1. Germline V lookup: CDR1 DFQATT, CDR2 SNEGSKA (reference sequence). CDR3 length: 15 residues. The V segment lost 2 bases and the J segment 2 bases; nucleotides outside the gene matches: 1. CDR3 region: CSARRTGAGANVLTF. The CDR3 nucleotides are TGCAGTGCTAGACGGACAGGGGCTGGGGCCAACGTCCTGACTTTC.

The chain combines TRBV11-1 with TRBJ2-1, with 10 bases lining up with TRBD1. There are 13 residues in the CDR3. Trimming at V came to 7 bases and at J to 7 bases, leaving 4 bases not matched to a gene. Germline lookup yields CDR1 SGHAT and CDR2 FQDESV (reference sequence). The CDR3 loop is CASTRDRGNEQFF. CDR3 DNA: TGTGCCAGCACCCGGGACAGGGGAAATGAGCAGTTCTTC.

This clonotype was seen only a few times. The rearrangement joins TRBV12-5 to TRBJ2-7; no clear D. From germline, CDR1 is LGHNT and CDR2 FRNRAP. V dropped 7 bases and J dropped 4 bases, with 23 bases sitting between them. This CDR3 contains 16 residues. The DNA of the CDR3 is TGTGCTAGTGCTATGCAGACGACCGCAGTCAGTTACGAGCAGTACTTC. Its protein product is CASAMQTTAVSYEQYF.

This clonotype has more than one count but fewer than ten. The rearrangement uses TRBV5-1 and TRBJ2-7, with TRBD1 identical over 8 bases. CDR3 length: 14 amino acids. V shed 4 bases, J shed 6 bases, and the junction held 9 bases outside the gene matches. CDR1 SGHRS and CDR2 YFSETQ come from the germline V gene. The CDR3 reads CASSRDRGTGEQYF. The CDR3, as DNA: TGCGCCAGCAGCCGTGACAGGGGAACGGGCGAGCAGTACTTC.

This clonotype occurred a few times. The CDR3 sequence is CASSRLALGETQYF. CDR3 nucleotide sequence: TGTGCCAGCAGCCGCCTAGCACTTGGGGAGACCCAGTACTTC. J is TRBJ2-5 and V is TRBV6-5; possible D gene TRBD2, 5 bases. The germline V gene encodes CDR1 MNHEY and CDR2 SVGAGI. This CDR3 has 14 residues. With 6 bases removed from V and 5 bases from J, the gap between germline ends came to 16 bases.

This clonotype was seen ten or more times. The chain recombines TRBV27 with TRBJ1-1; D possibly corresponds to TRBD1 (6 bases). V was clipped by 4 bases and J by 3 bases, with 12 bases between them. In germline, CDR1 is MNHEY, CDR2 SMNVEV (reference sequence). The CDR3 is made up of 14 amino acids. The CDR3 DNA sequence: TGTGCCAGCAGTTCCAGGGGATGGTACACTGAAGCTTTCTTT. Translating gives CASSSRGWYTEAFF.

The chain combines TRBV7-2 with TRBJ1-4; no reliable D call. CDR1 and CDR2 (germline): SGHTA, FQGNSA. With 1 base removed from V and 5 bases from J, the gap between germline ends came to 11 bases. The CDR3 sequence is 15 residues long. In DNA, the CDR3 is TGTGCCAGCAGCTTAGATCAAGTTACGAATGAAAAACTGTTTTTT. This encodes CASSLDQVTNEKLFF.

This chain links TRBV7-2 with TRBJ2-3, with D maybe TRBD2 (5 bases). The germline CDR1 and CDR2 sequences are SGHTA and FQGNSA. V shed 5 bases and J shed 6 bases, with 9 bases lying between them. There are 12 residues in the CDR3. The chain's CDR3 is CASSQQRDTQYF. CDR3 nucleotide sequence: TGTGCCAGCAGCCAACAGCGGGATACGCAGTATTTT.

This clonotype has a handful of counts. The gene calls are TRBV7-9 and TRBJ1-1, with a tentative D call TRBD1 (6 bases). The V gene's germline CDR1 is SEHNR and CDR2 FQNEAQ (reference sequence). Trimming shortened V by 8 bases and J by 6 bases, and 16 bases separated the two germline ends. This CDR3 is built from 13 residues. CDR3 sequence reads: CASQMAQGAEAFF. The CDR3 DNA reads TGTGCCAGCCAGATGGCACAGGGCGCTGAAGCTTTCTTT.

This clonotype was found many times. The chain links TRBV4-2 to TRBJ2-2, with 9 bases aligning to TRBD2. Losses at the gene ends were 0 bases for V and 3 bases for J; bases not matched to a gene: 2. The CDR3 contains 16 residues. Germline V gives CDR1 LGHNA, CDR2 YNFKEQ. CDR3 region: CASSQDQRGDTGELFF. CDR3 coding DNA: TGTGCCAGCAGCCAAGACCAGCGGGGGGACACCGGGGAGCTGTTTTTT.

A few counts support this clonotype. The chain combines TRBV5-5 with TRBJ1-1; 7 bases match TRBD1. CDR1 is SGHKS and CDR2 is YYEKEE in the germline V gene (reference sequence). The CDR3 has 14 residues. V was clipped by 3 bases and J by 3 bases; unmatched bases: 5. The CDR3 sequence: CASSSQGVHTEAFF. DNA of the CDR3: TGTGCCAGCAGCTCGCAGGGGGTTCACACTGAAGCTTTCTTT.

The J gene is TRBJ2-7, the V gene TRBV3-1; tentative D call: TRBD2 (6 bases). Per germline, CDR1 LGHDT and CDR2 YNNKEL (reference sequence). CDR3 size: 13 residues. Trimming removed 4 bases from V and 2 bases from J, with 9 bases in between. The CDR3 coding sequence is TGTGCCAGCAGCCCTTCGGGGGCCTACGAGCAGTACGTC. Protein sequence: CASSPSGAYEQYV.

A few counts support this clonotype. The V and J genes are TRBV5-4 and TRBJ2-1; D is possibly TRBD1 or TRBD2 (6 bases each). The germline V and J ends were trimmed by 3 bases and 7 bases, with 17 bases remaining between them. The CDR3 contains 15 residues. Germline V gene sequence: CDR1 SGHNT, CDR2 YYREEE (reference sequence). The CDR3 is CASSSGAQARNEQFF. DNA of the CDR3: TGTGCCAGCAGCTCGGGGGCGCAGGCCAGAAATGAGCAGTTCTTC.

This CDR3 is CATSRDLHRGIGTEAFF. CDR3 DNA sequence: TGTGCCACCAGCAGAGATCTCCACAGGGGGATCGGCACTGAAGCTTTCTTT. The chain combines TRBV15 with TRBJ1-1, with 8 bases lining up with TRBD1. J lost 4 bases, V lost 0 bases, and 10 bases had no gene match. Germline loops: CDR1 LNHNV, CDR2 YYDKDF (reference sequence). CDR3 length: 17 residues.

There are many counts of this clonotype. The chain joins TRBV7-9 to TRBJ2-1; 11 bases align to TRBD1. After removal of 6 bases from V and 4 bases from J, the junction contained 5 bases not matched to a gene. CDR1 is SEHNR, CDR2 FQNEAQ, per germline (reference sequence). The CDR3 runs 15 residues. The CDR3 nucleotides are TGTGCCAGCAGTAGGGACAGGGGGGCGTACAATGAGCAGTTCTTC. It encodes CASSRDRGAYNEQFF.